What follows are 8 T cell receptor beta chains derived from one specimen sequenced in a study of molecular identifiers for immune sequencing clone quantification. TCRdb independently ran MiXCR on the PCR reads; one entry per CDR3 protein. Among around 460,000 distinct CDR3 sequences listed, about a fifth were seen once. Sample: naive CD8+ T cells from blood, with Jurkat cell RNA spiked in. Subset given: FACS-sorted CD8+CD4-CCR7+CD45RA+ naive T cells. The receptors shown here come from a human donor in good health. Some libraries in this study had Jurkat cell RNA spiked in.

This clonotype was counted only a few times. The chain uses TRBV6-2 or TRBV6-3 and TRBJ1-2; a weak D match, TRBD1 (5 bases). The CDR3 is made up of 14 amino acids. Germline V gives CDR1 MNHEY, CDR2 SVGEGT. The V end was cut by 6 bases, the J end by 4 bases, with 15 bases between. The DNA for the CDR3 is TGTGCCAGCAGGCCACCCGGGACGTCCTATGGCTACACCTTC. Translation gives CASRPPGTSYGYTF.

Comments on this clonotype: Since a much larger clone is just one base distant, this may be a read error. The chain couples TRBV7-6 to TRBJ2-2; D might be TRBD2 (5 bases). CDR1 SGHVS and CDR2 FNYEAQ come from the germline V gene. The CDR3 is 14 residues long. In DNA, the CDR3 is TGTGCCAGCAGCCCCCGGGTGGGTACCGGGGAGCGGTTTTTT. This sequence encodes CASSPRVGTGERFF.

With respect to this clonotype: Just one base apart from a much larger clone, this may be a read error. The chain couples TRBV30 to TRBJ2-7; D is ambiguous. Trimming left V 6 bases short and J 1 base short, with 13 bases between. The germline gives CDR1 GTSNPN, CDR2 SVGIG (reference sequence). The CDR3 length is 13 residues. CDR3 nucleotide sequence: TGTGCCTGTTCCTGTATACGATCCTACGAGCAGTACTTC. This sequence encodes CACSCIRSYEQYF.

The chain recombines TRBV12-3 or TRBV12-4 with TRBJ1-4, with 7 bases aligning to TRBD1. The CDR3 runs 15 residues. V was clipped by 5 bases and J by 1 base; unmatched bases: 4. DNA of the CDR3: TGTGCCAGCAGTGTGACAGGGTTAACTAATGAAAAACTGTTTTTT. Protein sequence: CASSVTGLTNEKLFF.

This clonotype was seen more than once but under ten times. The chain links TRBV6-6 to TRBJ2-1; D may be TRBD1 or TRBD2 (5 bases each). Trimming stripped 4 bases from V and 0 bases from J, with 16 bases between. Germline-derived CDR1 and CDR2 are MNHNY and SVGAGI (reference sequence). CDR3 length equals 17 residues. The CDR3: CASSFPPGTSSYNEQFF. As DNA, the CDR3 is TGTGCCAGCAGTTTCCCACCCGGGACCAGCTCCTACAATGAGCAGTTCTTC.

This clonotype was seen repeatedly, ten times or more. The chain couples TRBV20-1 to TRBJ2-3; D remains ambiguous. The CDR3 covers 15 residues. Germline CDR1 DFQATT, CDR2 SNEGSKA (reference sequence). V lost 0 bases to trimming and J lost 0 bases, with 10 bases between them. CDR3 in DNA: TGCAGTGCTAGAGATGTAAGCGAGAGCACAGATACGCAGTATTTT. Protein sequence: CSARDVSESTDTQYF.

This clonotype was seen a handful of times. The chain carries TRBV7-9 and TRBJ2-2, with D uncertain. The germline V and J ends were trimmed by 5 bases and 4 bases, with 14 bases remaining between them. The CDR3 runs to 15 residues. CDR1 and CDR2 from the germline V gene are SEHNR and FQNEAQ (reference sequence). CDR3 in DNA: TGTGCCAGCAGCCCGAGTGGGGTCGGCACCGGGGAGCTGTTTTTT. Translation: CASSPSGVGTGELFF.

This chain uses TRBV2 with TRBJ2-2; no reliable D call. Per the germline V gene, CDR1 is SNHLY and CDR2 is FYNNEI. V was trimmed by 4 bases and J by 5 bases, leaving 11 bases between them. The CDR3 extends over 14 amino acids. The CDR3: CASSASGDTGELFF. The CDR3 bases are TGTGCCAGCAGTGCTTCGGGCGATACCGGGGAGCTGTTTTTT.